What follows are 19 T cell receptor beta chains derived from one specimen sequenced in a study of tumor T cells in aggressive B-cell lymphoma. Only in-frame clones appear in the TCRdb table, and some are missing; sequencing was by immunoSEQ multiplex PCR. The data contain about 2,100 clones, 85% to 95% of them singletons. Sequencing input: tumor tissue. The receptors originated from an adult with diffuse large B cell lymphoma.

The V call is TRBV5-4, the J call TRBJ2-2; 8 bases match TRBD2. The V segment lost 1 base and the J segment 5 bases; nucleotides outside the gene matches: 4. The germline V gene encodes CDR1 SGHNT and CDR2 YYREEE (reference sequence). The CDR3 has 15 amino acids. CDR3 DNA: TGTGCCAGCAGCTTGCCGGGACTAGGTACCGGGGAGCTGTTTTTT. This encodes CASSLPGLGTGELFF. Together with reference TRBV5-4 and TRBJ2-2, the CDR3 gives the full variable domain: ETGVTQSPTHLIKTRGQQVTLRCSSQSGHNTVSWYQQALGQGPQFIFQYYREEENGRGNFPPRFSGLQFPNYSSELNVNALELDDSALYLCASSLPGLGTGELFFGEGSRLTVL.

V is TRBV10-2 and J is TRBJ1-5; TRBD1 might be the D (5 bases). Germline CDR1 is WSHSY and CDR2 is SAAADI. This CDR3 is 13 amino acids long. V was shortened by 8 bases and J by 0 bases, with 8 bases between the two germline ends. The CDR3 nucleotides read TGCGCCAGCGGTACAGGTAGCAATCAGCCCCAGCATTTT. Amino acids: CASGTGSNQPQHF.

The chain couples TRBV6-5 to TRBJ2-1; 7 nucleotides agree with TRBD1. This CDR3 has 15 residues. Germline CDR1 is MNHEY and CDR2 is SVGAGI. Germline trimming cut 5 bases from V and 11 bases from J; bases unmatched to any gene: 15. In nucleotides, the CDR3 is TGTGCCAGCAGTACGGGACAGTCAAATATCGCGCAGCAGTTCTTC. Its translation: CASSTGQSNIAQQFF.

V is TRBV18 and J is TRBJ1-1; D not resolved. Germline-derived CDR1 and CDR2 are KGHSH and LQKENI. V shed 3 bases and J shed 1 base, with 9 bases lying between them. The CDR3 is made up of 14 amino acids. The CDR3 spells CASSPSGGNTEAFF. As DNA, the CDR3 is TGTGCCAGCTCACCCTCGGGTGGGAACACTGAAGCTTTCTTT.

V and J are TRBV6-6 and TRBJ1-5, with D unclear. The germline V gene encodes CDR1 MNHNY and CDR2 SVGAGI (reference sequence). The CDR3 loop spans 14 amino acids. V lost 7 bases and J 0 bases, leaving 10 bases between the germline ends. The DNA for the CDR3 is TGTGCCAGCACCGAGGGCCTTAGCAATCAGCCCCAGCATTTT. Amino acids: CASTEGLSNQPQHF.

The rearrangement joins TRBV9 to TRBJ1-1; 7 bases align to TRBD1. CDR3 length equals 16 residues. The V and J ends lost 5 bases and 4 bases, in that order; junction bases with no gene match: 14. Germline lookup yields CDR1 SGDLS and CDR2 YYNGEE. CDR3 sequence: CASSPITGAAGTEAFF. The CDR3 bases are TGTGCCAGCAGTCCAATAACAGGGGCCGCGGGCACTGAAGCTTTCTTT.

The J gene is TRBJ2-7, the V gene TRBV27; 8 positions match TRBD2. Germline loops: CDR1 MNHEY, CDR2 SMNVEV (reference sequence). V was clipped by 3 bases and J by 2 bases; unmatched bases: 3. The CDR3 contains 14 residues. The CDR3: CASSFYGGAYEQYF. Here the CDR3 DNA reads TGTGCCAGCAGTTTCTACGGGGGGGCCTACGAGCAGTACTTC.

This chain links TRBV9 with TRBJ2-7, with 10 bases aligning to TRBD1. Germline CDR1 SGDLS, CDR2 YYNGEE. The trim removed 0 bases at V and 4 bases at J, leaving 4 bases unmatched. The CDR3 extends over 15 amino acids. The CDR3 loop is CASSVATGQGYEQYF. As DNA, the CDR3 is TGTGCCAGCAGCGTAGCTACGGGACAGGGGTACGAGCAGTACTTC.

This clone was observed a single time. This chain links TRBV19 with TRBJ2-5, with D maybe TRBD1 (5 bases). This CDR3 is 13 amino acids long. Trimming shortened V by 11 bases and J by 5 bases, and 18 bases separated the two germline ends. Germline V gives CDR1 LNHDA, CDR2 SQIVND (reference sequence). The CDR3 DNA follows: TGTGCCGGTAAGCGACAGTTTGGGGAGACCCAGTACTTC. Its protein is CAGKRQFGETQYF.

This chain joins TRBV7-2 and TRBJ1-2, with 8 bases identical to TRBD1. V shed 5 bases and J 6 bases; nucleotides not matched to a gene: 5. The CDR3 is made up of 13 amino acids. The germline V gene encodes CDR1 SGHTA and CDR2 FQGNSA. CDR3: CASSQGQVHGYTF. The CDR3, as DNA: TGTGCCAGCAGCCAGGGACAGGTCCATGGCTACACCTTC.

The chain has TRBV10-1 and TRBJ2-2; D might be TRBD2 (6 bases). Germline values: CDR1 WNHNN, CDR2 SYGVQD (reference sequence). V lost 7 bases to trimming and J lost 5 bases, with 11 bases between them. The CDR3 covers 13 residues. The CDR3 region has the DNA TGCGCCAGCAACCCCCGGGGGACCGGGGAGCTGTTTTTT. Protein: CASNPRGTGELFF.

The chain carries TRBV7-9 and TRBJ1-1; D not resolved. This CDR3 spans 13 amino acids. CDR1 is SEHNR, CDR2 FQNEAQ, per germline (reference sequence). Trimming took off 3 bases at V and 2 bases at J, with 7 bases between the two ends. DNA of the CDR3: TGTGCCAGCAGCTTCCGGGATAACACTGAAGCTTTCTTT. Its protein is CASSFRDNTEAFF.

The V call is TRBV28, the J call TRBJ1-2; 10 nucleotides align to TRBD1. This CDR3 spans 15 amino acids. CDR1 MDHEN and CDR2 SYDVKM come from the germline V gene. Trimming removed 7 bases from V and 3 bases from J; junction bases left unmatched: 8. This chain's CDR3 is CASNFQGQGDYGYTF. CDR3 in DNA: TGTGCCAGCAATTTTCAAGGACAGGGGGACTATGGCTACACCTTC.

CDR3 loop: CASSLGRAYEQYF. The CDR3 DNA follows: TGTGCCAGTAGTTTGGGGCGTGCCTACGAGCAGTACTTC. V is TRBV19 and J is TRBJ2-5; D possibly corresponds to TRBD1 (5 bases). The J call is doubtful: the DNA matches TRBJ2-7 better. Germline-derived CDR1 and CDR2 are LNHDA and SQIVND (reference sequence). This CDR3 is 13 amino acids long.

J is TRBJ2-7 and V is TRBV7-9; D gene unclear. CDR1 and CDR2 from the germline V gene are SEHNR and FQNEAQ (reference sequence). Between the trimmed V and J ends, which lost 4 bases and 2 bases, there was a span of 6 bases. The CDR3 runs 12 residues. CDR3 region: CASSWATYEQYF. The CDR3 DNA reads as TGTGCCAGCAGCTGGGCCACCTACGAGCAGTACTTC.

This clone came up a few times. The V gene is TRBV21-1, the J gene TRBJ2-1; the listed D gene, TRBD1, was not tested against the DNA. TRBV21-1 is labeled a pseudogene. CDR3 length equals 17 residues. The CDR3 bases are TGTGCCACCTCGCAGAGGGAACAGGGGAGCGACGACAATGAGCAGTTCTTC. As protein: CATSQREQGSDDNEQFF.

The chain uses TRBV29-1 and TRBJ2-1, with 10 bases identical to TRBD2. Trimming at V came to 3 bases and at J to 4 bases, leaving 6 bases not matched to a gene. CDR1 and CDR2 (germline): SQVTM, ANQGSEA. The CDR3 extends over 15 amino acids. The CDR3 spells CSVDPPSGSYNEQFF. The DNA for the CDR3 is TGCAGCGTTGACCCCCCTAGCGGGAGTTACAATGAGCAGTTCTTC.

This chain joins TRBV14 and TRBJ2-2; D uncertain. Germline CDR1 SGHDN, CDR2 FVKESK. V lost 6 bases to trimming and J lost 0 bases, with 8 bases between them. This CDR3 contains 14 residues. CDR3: CASSQDANTGELFF. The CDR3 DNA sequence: TGTGCCAGCAGTCAGGATGCGAACACCGGGGAGCTGTTTTTT.

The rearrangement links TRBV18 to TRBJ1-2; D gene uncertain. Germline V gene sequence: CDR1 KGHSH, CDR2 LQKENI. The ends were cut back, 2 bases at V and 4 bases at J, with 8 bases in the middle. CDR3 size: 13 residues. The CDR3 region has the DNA TGTGCCAGCTCACCAGAACAGTCCTATGGCTACACCTTC. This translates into CASSPEQSYGYTF.